The next 26 T cell receptor beta chains were all read from a single sample in a study of beta chain features in type 1 diabetes. What was sequenced were expressed TCRB transcripts, since all of the isolated RNA had been reverse transcribed. Clones were read by immunoSEQ multiplex PCR, and TCRdb kept only the in-frame ones, dropping some. The sample includes about 180,000 clones, about 13% of them seen just once. Sequencing was done on a sample of central memory CD4+ T cells from blood. These TCRs come from a woman younger than 35 in good health.

DNA for the CDR3: TGCGCCGTGGGGAGCGGGGTCCTCTCTGGGGCCAACGTCCTGACTTTC. This codes for CAVGSGVLSGANVLTF. V usage is TRBV5-1 and J usage is TRBJ2-6; 7 bases match TRBD2. Germline V gene sequence: CDR1 SGHRS, CDR2 YFSETQ. The CDR3 has 16 residues. The ends lost 10 bases at V and 0 bases at J; junction bases unmatched: 10. The complete variable domain, with remaining parts taken from reference TRBV5-1 and TRBJ2-6, reads KAGVTQTPRYLIKTRGQQVTLSCSPISGHRSVSWYQQTPGQGLQFLFEYFSETQRNKGNFPGRFSGRQFSNSRSEMNVSTLELGDSALYLCAVGSGVLSGANVLTFGAGSRLTVL.

The CDR3 is CASSPGRERTQYF. DNA for the CDR3: TGTGCCAGCAGCCCCGGCCGAGAGCGAACCCAGTACTTC. The rearrangement links TRBV6-5 to TRBJ2-5, with D uncertain. Per the germline V gene, CDR1 is MNHEY and CDR2 is SVGAGI. The V and J ends lost 6 bases and 8 bases respectively, with 16 bases between them. This CDR3 spans 13 amino acids.

This clone was counted only a few times. V is TRBV6-5 and J is TRBJ1-2; 7 nucleotides match TRBD1. J was trimmed by 9 bases and V by 6 bases; bases with no gene match: 7. The germline V gene has CDR1 MNHEY and CDR2 SVGAGI. The CDR3 is 12 amino acids. This CDR3 is CASRLQGTRYTF. Written as DNA, the CDR3 is TGTGCCAGCAGGTTACAGGGGACACGCTACACCTTC.

The chain uses TRBV28 and TRBJ2-1, with TRBD2 matching over 7 bases. The trim removed 2 bases at V and 3 bases at J, leaving 4 bases unmatched. Germline assignment: CDR1 MDHEN and CDR2 SYDVKM. CDR3 length equals 15 residues. CDR3 amino acids: CASSLTSADYNEQFF. The CDR3 coding sequence is TGTGCCAGCAGTTTAACTAGCGCCGACTACAATGAGCAGTTCTTC.

This clone occurred a few times. CDR3 protein: CASSPTGTGGDGYTF. In DNA form, the CDR3 reads TGCGCCAGCAGCCCGACCGGGACAGGGGGCGATGGCTACACCTTC. The chain is built from TRBV5-1 and TRBJ1-2; TRBD1 agrees at 12 bases. This CDR3 spans 15 amino acids. Germline-derived CDR1 and CDR2 are SGHRS and YFSETQ. The trim removed 4 bases at V and 6 bases at J, leaving 7 bases unmatched.

The chain employs TRBV5-4 and TRBJ2-5; TRBD1 is a possible D gene (6 bases). The CDR3 loop spans 13 amino acids. In germline, CDR1 is SGHNT, CDR2 YYREEE (reference sequence). V lost 4 bases and J 7 bases, leaving 14 bases between the germline ends. The CDR3 DNA reads TGTGCCAGCAGCGCTACAGGGCCGGCGACCCAGTACTTC. It codes for CASSATGPATQYF.

The V call is TRBV4-3, the J call TRBJ2-3; TRBD2 matches at 8 bases. The CDR3 is 20 residues long. V was pared by 1 base and J by 1 base, with 16 bases of the junction left unmatched. Germline-derived CDR1 and CDR2 are LGHNA and YSLEER. CDR3 sequence (DNA): TGCGCCAGCAGCCAAGGGTTGTTCTCCGGGGGGGCGGGAGGCACAGATACGCAGTATTTT. Protein: CASSQGLFSGGAGGTDTQYF.

The chain uses TRBV15 and TRBJ2-2; TRBD2 agrees at 8 bases. This CDR3 is 14 amino acids long. CDR1 is LNHNV, CDR2 YYDKDF, per germline (reference sequence). V was pared by 6 bases and J by 4 bases, with 4 bases of the junction left unmatched. As DNA, the CDR3 is TGTGCCACCAGAGGAAGCGGGAGCACCGGGGAGCTGTTTTTT. Its translation: CATRGSGSTGELFF.

This chain uses TRBV7-2 with TRBJ2-7; possibly TRBD2 for D (5 bases). This CDR3 has 14 amino acids. V was cut by 5 bases and J by 6 bases, with 17 bases left in between. Per the germline V gene, CDR1 is SGHTA and CDR2 is FQGNSA. The CDR3 DNA sequence: TGTGCCAGCAGCGGAGGACTGAGGTCCGGCGAGCAGTACTTC. Encoded protein: CASSGGLRSGEQYF.

The chain recombines TRBV21-1 with TRBJ2-4; the D call of TRBD1 is as the table states it, not checked on the DNA. TRBV21-1 represents a pseudogene. The CDR3 runs to 16 residues. CDR3 in DNA: TGTGCCAGCAGCAGCACAGGGTTAAGGGGCAAAAACATTCAGTACTTC. Its protein is CASSSTGLRGKNIQYF.

Only a few counts were recorded for this clone. This chain joins TRBV7-6 and TRBJ2-6; a possible D gene is TRBD1 (6 bases). The CDR3 sequence is 18 residues long. Trimming took 3 bases from V and 0 from J, leaving 15 bases between them. CDR1 and CDR2 from the germline V gene are SGHVS and FNYEAQ. Here the CDR3 DNA reads TGTGCCAGCAGCTTCGCTGGACAGAGCCGCTCTGGGGCCAACGTCCTGACTTTC. It translates to CASSFAGQSRSGANVLTF.

This chain uses TRBV27 with TRBJ1-1; unclear D gene. V gave up 5 bases and J gave up 2 bases, with 9 bases separating them. The CDR3 has 13 residues. Germline assignment: CDR1 MNHEY and CDR2 SMNVEV (reference sequence). CDR3 nucleotides: TGTGCCAGCAGTCTACAGAGAAACACTGAAGCTTTCTTT. It translates to CASSLQRNTEAFF.

This clone was recorded a few times. The chain uses TRBV9 and TRBJ2-1; D perhaps matches TRBD1 (6 bases). V was cut by 2 bases and J by 2 bases, with 8 bases left in between. Per germline, CDR1 SGDLS and CDR2 YYNGEE. CDR3 length: 14 amino acids. The CDR3 nucleotides are TGTGCCAGCAGCGTCCAGGGGCCCTACAATGAGCAGTTCTTC. Protein: CASSVQGPYNEQFF. Drawing the rest from reference TRBV9 and TRBJ2-1, the complete variable domain is DSGVTQTPKHLITATGQRVTLRCSPRSGDLSVYWYQQSLDQGLQFLIQYYNGEERAKGNILERFSAQQFPDLHSELNLSSLELGDSALYFCASSVQGPYNEQFFGPGTRLTVL.

The sample holds a few counts of this clone. The chain couples TRBV30 to TRBJ2-3; a weak D match, TRBD2 (6 bases). The CDR3 length is 13 residues. Trimming left V 4 bases short and J 3 bases short, with 11 bases between. The germline gives CDR1 GTSNPN, CDR2 SVGIG (reference sequence). The CDR3 sequence: CAWTRGGTDTQYF. The CDR3 DNA sequence: TGTGCCTGGACGAGGGGAGGAACAGATACGCAGTATTTT.

CDR3 region: CASSYRQANQPQHF. CDR3 bases: TGTGCCAGCAGTTATCGCCAAGCCAATCAGCCCCAGCATTTT. The chain is built from TRBV6-5 and TRBJ1-5; D is unclear. V was cut by 3 bases and J by 3 bases, with 9 bases left in between. Per germline, CDR1 MNHEY and CDR2 SVGAGI. The CDR3 loop spans 14 amino acids.

The chain joins TRBV18 to TRBJ1-5; D may be TRBD1 (6 bases). Trimming shortened V by 1 base and J by 7 bases, and 11 bases separated the two germline ends. The CDR3 length is 14 residues. Germline CDR1 reads KGHSH; CDR2 reads LQKENI. The CDR3 region has the DNA TGTGCCAGCTCACCACTAGACAGGAAACAGCCCCAGCATTTT. This sequence encodes CASSPLDRKQPQHF.

The chain employs TRBV5-1 and TRBJ1-4; a weak D match, TRBD1 (6 bases). Germline V gives CDR1 SGHRS, CDR2 YFSETQ. CDR3 length: 15 amino acids. V was shortened by 3 bases and J by 4 bases, with 13 bases between the two germline ends. In nucleotides, the CDR3 is TGCGCCAGCAGCTCGCTTGCGGACAGTAATGAAAAACTGTTTTTT. This encodes CASSSLADSNEKLFF.

This clone has just a few counts. This chain uses TRBV4-1 with TRBJ2-1; TRBD1 matches at 7 bases. J lost 3 bases, V lost 6 bases, and 5 bases had no gene match. This CDR3 has 14 residues. Germline values: CDR1 MGHRA, CDR2 YSYEKL. This CDR3 reads CASRRDRNYNEQFF. The CDR3, as DNA: TGCGCCAGCAGAAGGGACAGAAACTACAATGAGCAGTTCTTC.

V gene TRBV5-6 combines with J gene TRBJ2-1; weak D call: TRBD1 (6 bases). The germline CDR1 and CDR2 sequences are SGHDT and YYEEEE. This CDR3 is 16 amino acids long. V was trimmed by 0 bases and J by 4 bases, leaving 14 bases between them. The CDR3 DNA follows: TGTGCCAGCAGCTTGGACACAGGGAGAATTTACAATGAGCAGTTCTTC. It encodes CASSLDTGRIYNEQFF.

The chain employs TRBV5-1 and TRBJ2-1; TRBD2 agrees at 10 bases. Trimming cost V 3 bases and J 8 bases; bases outside gene matches: 5. Per the germline V gene, CDR1 is SGHRS and CDR2 is YFSETQ. CDR3 size: 14 residues. The CDR3 DNA is TGCGCCAGCAGCTCCCCCCTAGCGGGAGATGAGCAGTTCTTC. This codes for CASSSPLAGDEQFF.

The V and J genes are TRBV5-1 and TRBJ2-3, with TRBD2 matching 9 bases. Germline V gene data show CDR1 as SGHRS and CDR2 as YFSETQ. This CDR3 has 17 amino acids. Trimming cost V 0 bases and J 2 bases; bases outside gene matches: 7. CDR3 bases: TGCGCCAGCAGCTTGGAATCTAGCGGGATTACCACAGATACGCAGTATTTT. Translating it yields CASSLESSGITTDTQYF.

The rearrangement uses TRBV30 and TRBJ2-5, with D tentatively TRBD1 (5 bases). The CDR3 contains 15 residues. Trimming cost V 0 bases and J 4 bases, with 15 bases left between them. Per germline, CDR1 GTSNPN and CDR2 SVGIG (reference sequence). Here the CDR3 reads CAWSVLGQGGETQYF. As DNA, the CDR3 is TGTGCCTGGAGTGTATTAGGGCAGGGCGGAGAGACCCAGTACTTC.

This clone has just a few counts. The chain combines TRBV29-1 with TRBJ1-1, with a possible D match to TRBD1 (5 bases). The CDR3 spans 12 residues. The germline V and J ends were trimmed by 4 bases and 5 bases, with 11 bases remaining between them. Looked up from germline, CDR1 is SQVTM and CDR2 is ANQGSEA. The CDR3 DNA follows: TGCAGCGTTGCCCAGGGTGGGACTGAAGCTTTCTTT. Its translation is CSVAQGGTEAFF.

This clone has a count of ten or more. The rearrangement links TRBV4-2 to TRBJ2-5, with TRBD1 identical over 7 bases. The CDR3 runs to 15 residues. Germline V CDR1 and CDR2: LGHNA, YNFKEQ. The V gene end was trimmed by 4 bases and the J gene end by 3 bases; junction bases not matched to a gene: 8. The DNA of the CDR3 is TGTGCCAGCAGCCTTACTGCACAGGGGAAAGAGACCCAGTACTTC. It yields the protein CASSLTAQGKETQYF.

Only a few counts were recorded for this clone. The chain uses TRBV29-1 and TRBJ2-3; 13 bases map to TRBD2. Looked up from germline, CDR1 is SQVTM and CDR2 is ANQGSEA. With V trimmed by 3 bases and J by 4 bases, 4 bases remained unmatched. The CDR3 contains 15 residues. In DNA form, the CDR3 reads TGCAGCGTTGACACTAGCGGGAGGGGGCCAGATACGCAGTATTTT. As protein: CSVDTSGRGPDTQYF.

This clone was seen a handful of times. The chain is built from TRBV5-1 and TRBJ2-5, with 7 bases aligning to TRBD2. Looked up from germline, CDR1 is SGHRS and CDR2 is YFSETQ. V shed 2 bases and J 0 bases; nucleotides not matched to a gene: 4. The CDR3 has 15 amino acids. CDR3 sequence (DNA): TGCGCCAGCAGCTTATGGCTAGCGGACCAAGAGACCCAGTACTTC. Amino acids: CASSLWLADQETQYF.